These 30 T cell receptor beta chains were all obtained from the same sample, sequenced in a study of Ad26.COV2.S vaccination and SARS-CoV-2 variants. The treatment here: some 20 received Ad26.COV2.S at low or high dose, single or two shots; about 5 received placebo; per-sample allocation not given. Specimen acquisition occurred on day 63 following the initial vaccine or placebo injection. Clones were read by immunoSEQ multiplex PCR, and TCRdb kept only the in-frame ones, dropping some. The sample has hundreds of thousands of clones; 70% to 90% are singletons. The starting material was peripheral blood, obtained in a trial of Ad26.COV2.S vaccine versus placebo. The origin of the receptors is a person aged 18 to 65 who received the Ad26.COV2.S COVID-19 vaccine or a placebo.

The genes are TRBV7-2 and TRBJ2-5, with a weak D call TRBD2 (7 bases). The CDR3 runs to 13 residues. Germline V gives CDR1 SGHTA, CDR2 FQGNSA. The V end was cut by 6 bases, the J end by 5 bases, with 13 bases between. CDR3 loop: CASRRGGLETQYF. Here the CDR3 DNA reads TGTGCCAGCAGGAGGGGGGGGCTGGAGACCCAGTACTTC.

The CDR3 loop is CASSLRGHGYTF. CDR3 in DNA: TGTGCCAGCAGCTTACGGGGGCATGGCTACACCTTC. The chain joins TRBV7-2 to TRBJ1-2, with D tentatively TRBD1 (6 bases). The ends were cut back, 2 bases at V and 6 bases at J, with 7 bases in the middle. The CDR3 has 12 residues. The germline V gene has CDR1 SGHTA and CDR2 FQGNSA.

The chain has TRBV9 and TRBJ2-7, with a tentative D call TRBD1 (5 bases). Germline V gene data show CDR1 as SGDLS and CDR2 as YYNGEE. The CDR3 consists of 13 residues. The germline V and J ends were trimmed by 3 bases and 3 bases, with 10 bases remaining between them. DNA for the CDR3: TGTGCCAGCAGCGAGGGGAATGGCTACGAGCAGTACTTC. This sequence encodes CASSEGNGYEQYF.

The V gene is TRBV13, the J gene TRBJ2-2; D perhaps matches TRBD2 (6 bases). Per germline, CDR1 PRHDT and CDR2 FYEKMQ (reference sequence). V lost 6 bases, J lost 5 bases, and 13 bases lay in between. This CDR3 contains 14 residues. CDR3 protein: CASSRLVGTGELFF. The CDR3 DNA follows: TGTGCCAGCAGTAGACTAGTCGGTACCGGGGAGCTGTTTTTT.

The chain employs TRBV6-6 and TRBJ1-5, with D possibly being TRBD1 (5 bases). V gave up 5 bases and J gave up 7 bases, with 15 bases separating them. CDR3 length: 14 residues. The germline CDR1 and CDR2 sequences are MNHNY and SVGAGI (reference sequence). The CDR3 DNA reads TGTGCCAGCAGTCACCAGGAACGGGGGCAGCCCCAGCATTTT. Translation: CASSHQERGQPQHF.

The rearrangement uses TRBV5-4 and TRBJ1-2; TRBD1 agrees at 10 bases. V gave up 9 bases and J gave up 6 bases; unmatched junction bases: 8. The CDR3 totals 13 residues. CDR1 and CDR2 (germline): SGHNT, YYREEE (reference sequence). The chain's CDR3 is CATSTGGANGYTF. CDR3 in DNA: TGTGCCACGTCGACAGGGGGCGCGAATGGCTACACCTTC.

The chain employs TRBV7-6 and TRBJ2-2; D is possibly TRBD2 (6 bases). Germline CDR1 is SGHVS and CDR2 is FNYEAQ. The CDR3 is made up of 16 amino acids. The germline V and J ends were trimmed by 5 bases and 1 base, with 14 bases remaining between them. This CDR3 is CASSPAIAENTGELFF. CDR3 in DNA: TGTGCCAGCAGCCCTGCTATAGCGGAGAACACCGGGGAGCTGTTTTTT.

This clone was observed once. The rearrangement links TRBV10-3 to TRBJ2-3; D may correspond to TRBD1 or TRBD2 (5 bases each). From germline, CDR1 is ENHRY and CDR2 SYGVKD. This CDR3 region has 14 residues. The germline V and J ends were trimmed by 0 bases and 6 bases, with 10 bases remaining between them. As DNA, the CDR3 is TGTGCCATCAGTGAGTCGGGGGTGTTGGATACGCAGTATTTT. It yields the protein CAISESGVLDTQYF.

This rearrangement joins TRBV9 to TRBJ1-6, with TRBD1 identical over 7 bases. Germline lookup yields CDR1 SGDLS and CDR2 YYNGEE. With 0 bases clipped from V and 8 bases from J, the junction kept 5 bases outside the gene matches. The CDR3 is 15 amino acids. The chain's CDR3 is CASSVGQGGYSPLHF. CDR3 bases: TGTGCCAGCAGCGTAGGGCAGGGGGGCTATTCACCCCTCCACTTT. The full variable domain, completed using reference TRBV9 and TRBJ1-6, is DSGVTQTPKHLITATGQRVTLRCSPRSGDLSVYWYQQSLDQGLQFLIQYYNGEERAKGNILERFSAQQFPDLHSELNLSSLELGDSALYFCASSVGQGGYSPLHFGNGTRLTVT.

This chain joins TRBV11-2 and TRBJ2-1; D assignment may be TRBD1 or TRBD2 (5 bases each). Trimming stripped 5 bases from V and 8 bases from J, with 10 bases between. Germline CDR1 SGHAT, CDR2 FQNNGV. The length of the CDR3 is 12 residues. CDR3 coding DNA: TGTGCCAGCAGCGCAAAGGGACATGAGCAGTTCTTC. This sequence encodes CASSAKGHEQFF. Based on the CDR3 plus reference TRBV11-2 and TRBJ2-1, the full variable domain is EAGVAQSPRYKIIEKRQSVAFWCNPISGHATLYWYQQILGQGPKLLIQFQNNGVVDDSQLPKDRFSAERLKGVDSTLKIQPAKLEDSAVYLCASSAKGHEQFFGPGTRLTVL.

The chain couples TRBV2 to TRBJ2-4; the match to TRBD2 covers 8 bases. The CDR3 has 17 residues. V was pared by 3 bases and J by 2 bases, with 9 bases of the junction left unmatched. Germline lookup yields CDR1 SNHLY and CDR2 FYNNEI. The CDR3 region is CASSDVVAGTSKNIQYF. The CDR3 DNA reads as TGTGCCAGCAGTGACGTAGTAGCGGGGACCTCCAAAAACATTCAGTACTTC.

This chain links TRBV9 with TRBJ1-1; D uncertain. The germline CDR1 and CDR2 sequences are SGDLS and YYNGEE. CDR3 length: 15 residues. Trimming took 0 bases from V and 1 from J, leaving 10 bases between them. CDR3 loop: CASSVDTGGNTEAFF. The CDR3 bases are TGTGCCAGCAGCGTAGATACCGGCGGGAACACTGAAGCTTTCTTT.

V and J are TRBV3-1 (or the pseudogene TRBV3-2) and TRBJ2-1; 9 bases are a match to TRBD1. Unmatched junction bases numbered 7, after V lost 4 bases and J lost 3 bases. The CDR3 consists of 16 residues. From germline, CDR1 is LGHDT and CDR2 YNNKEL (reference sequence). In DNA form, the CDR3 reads TGTGCCAGCAGCCCACCGGGACAGGGCCACTACAATGAGCAGTTCTTC. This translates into CASSPPGQGHYNEQFF.

The CDR3 loop is CASSQDRGTGSLGYTF. CDR3 coding DNA: TGTGCCAGCAGCCAAGATCGAGGGACAGGGAGTCTGGGCTACACCTTC. The chain carries TRBV14 and TRBJ1-2, with 9 bases that match TRBD1. The germline V gene has CDR1 SGHDN and CDR2 FVKESK. The CDR3 sequence is 16 residues long. V lost 0 bases and J lost 8; bases outside the gene matches: 10.

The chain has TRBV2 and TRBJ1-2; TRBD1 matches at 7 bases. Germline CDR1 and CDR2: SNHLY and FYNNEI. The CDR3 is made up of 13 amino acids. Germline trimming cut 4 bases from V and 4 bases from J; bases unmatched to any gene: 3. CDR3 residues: CASSVRDSYGYTF. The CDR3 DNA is TGTGCCAGCAGTGTAAGGGACAGCTATGGCTACACCTTC.

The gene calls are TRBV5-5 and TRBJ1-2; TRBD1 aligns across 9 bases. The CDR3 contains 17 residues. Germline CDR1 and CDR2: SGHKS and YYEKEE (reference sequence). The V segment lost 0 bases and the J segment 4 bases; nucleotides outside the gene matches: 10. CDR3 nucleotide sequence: TGTGCCAGCAGCTTGGGGTCTACAGGGGGCTCCACCTATGGCTACACCTTC. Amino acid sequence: CASSLGSTGGSTYGYTF.

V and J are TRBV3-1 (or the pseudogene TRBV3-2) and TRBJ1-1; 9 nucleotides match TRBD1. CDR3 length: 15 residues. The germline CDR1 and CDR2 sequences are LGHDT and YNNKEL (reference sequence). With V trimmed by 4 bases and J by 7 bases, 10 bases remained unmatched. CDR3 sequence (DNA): TGTGCCAGCAGCCGAGGGACAGGGCGTTTCGTTGAAGCTTTCTTT. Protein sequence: CASSRGTGRFVEAFF.

In DNA, the CDR3 is TGTGCCAGCAGCTCACAGACGCCGGCGGGTGAAAAACTGTTTTTT. Amino acid sequence: CASSSQTPAGEKLFF. V is TRBV5-4 and J is TRBJ1-4; D uncertain. Germline V CDR1 and CDR2: SGHNT, YYREEE (reference sequence). Trimming removed 3 bases at V and 7 bases at J, with 16 bases between. This CDR3 has 15 amino acids.

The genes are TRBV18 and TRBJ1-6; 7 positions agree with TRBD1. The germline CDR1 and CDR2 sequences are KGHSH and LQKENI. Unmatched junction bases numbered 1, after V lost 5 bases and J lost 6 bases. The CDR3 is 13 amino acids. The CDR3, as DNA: TGTGCCAGCTCAGGGGACAGTAATTCACCCCTCCACTTT. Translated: CASSGDSNSPLHF.

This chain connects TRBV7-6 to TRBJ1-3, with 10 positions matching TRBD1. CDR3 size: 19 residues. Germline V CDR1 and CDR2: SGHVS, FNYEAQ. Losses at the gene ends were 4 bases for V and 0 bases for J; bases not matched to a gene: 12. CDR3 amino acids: CASSSQTGGSFFSGNTIYF. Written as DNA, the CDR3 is TGTGCCAGCAGCTCGCAGACAGGGGGCTCCTTCTTCTCTGGAAACACCATATATTTT.

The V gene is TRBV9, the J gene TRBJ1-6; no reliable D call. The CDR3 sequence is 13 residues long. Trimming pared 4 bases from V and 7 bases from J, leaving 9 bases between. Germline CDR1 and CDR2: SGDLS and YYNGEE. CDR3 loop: CASSSPGNSPLHF. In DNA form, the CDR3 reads TGTGCCAGCAGCTCACCGGGGAATTCACCCCTCCACTTT.

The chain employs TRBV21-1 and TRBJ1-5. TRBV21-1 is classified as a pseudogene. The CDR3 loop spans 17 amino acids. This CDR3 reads CASSKMWGRYSNQPQHF. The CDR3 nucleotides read TGTGCCAGCAGCAAGATGTGGGGACGGTATAGCAATCAGCCCCAGCATTTT.

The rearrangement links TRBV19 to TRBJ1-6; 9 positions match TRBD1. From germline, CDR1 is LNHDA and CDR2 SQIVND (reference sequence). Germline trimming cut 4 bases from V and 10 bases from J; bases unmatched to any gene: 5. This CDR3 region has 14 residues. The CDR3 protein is CASSNTGGESPLHF. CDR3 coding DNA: TGTGCCAGTAGTAATACAGGGGGCGAGTCACCCCTCCACTTT.

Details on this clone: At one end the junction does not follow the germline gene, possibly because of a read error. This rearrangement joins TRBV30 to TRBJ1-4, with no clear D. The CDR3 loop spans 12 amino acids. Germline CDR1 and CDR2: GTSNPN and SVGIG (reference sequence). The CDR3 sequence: CAWSVVNEKLFF. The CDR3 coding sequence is TGTGCCTGGAGTGTTGTTAATGAGAAACTGTTTTTT.

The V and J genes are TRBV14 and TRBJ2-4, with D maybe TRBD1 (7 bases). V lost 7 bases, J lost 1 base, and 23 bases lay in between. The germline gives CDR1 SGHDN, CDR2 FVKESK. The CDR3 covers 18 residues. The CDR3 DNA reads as TGTGCCAGCATTACAGGAGGGACAGATAAAGGGGCCAAAAACATTCAGTACTTC. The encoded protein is CASITGGTDKGAKNIQYF.

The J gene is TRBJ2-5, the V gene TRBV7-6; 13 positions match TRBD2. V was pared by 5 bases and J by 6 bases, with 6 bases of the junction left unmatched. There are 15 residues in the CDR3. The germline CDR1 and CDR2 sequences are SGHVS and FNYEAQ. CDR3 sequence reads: CASSVQLAGGQTQYF. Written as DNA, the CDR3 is TGTGCCAGCAGCGTGCAACTAGCGGGGGGGCAGACCCAGTACTTC.

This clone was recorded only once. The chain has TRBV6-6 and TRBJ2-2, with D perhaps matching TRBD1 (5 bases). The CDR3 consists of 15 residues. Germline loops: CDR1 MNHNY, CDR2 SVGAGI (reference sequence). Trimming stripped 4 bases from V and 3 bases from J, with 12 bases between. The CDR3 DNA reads TGTGCCAGCAGTTTCCAGGGTTATGACACCGGGGAGCTGTTTTTT. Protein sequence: CASSFQGYDTGELFF.

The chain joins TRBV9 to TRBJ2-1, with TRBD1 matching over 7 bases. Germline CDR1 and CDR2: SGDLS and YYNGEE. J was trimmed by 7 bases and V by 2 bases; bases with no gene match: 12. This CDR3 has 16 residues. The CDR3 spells CASSVSTGASANEQFF. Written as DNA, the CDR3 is TGTGCCAGCAGCGTCTCCACAGGGGCCTCGGCTAATGAGCAGTTCTTC.

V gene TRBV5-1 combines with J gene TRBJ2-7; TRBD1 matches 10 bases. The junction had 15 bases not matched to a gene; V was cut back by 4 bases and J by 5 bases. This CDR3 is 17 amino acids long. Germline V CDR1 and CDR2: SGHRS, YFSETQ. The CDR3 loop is CASSGGTGALSSHEQYF. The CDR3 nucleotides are TGCGCCAGCAGCGGAGGGACAGGGGCTTTGTCGAGTCACGAGCAGTACTTC.

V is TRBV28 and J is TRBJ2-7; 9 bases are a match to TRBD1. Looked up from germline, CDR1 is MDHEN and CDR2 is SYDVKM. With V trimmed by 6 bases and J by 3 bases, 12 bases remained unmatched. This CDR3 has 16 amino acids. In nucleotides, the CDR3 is TGTGCCAGCAGCACAGGGGGCGGGACAGGGATCTACGAGCAGTACTTC. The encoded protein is CASSTGGGTGIYEQYF.